These 18 T cell receptor beta chains share one sample of origin, sequenced in a study of tumor-infiltrating lymphocytes in primary liver carcinoma. Unsorted whole blood served as the source of blood RNA, and germline DNA was extracted as well. The template, roughly 510 ng total RNA, yielded TCR beta cDNA made with a constant-region primer. Slightly modified ARM-PCR, run as three nested multiplex PCR rounds, produced the TCR beta libraries. It was with TRBV1-TRBV30 forward primers and a C-beta reverse primer that the first two PCR rounds were run, at roughly 11 cycles each. One entry per CDR3 protein results from TCRdb running MiXCR on the multiplex PCR reads. The table shows around 330,000 distinct CDR3 sequences, with around three fifths occurring only once. The material sequenced was peripheral blood. These receptors were collected from a man in his forties with primary liver carcinoma and hepatitis B virus infection.

A note on this clonotype: The junction departs from the called germline gene at one end, perhaps through a read error. The rearrangement uses TRBV4-1 and TRBJ2-2; D tentatively reads TRBD1 or TRBD2 (5 bases each). The CDR3 extends over 15 amino acids. Per germline, CDR1 MGHRA and CDR2 YSYEKL. The CDR3 protein is CASSLQGEGSGELLF. The CDR3 DNA is TGCGCCAGCAGCCTCCAGGGTGAGGGCTCCGGGGAGCTGTTGTTT.

As concerns this clonotype: This clone may be a read error of a much larger clone one base away. CDR3 in DNA: TGTGCCAGCAGTTACAACCCTACGGGGGACGAGCTGTACTTC. It is translated as CASSYNPTGDELYF. The chain uses TRBV6-2 or TRBV6-3 and TRBJ2-7; TRBD2 is a possible D gene (6 bases). The germline V gene encodes CDR1 MNHEY and CDR2 SVGEGT. The CDR3 spans 14 residues.

The chain recombines TRBV29-1 with TRBJ1-2, with D tentatively TRBD1 (6 bases). Trimming shortened V by 6 bases and J by 2 bases, and 22 bases separated the two germline ends. Germline V gene sequence: CDR1 SQVTM, CDR2 ANQGSEA. The CDR3 is made up of 16 amino acids. The CDR3 sequence is CSVPTPPVTGNYGYTF. CDR3 nucleotide sequence: TGCAGCGTACCCACCCCTCCTGTCACAGGGAACTATGGCTACACCTTC.

This clonotype was detected only a few times. This may be a read error, as it is one base from a much larger clone. The V gene is TRBV4-1, the J gene TRBJ2-7; D gene uncertain. Per the germline V gene, CDR1 is MGHRA and CDR2 is YSYEKL. The CDR3 is 14 residues long. V shed 0 bases and J shed 5 bases, with 11 bases lying between them. The CDR3 sequence: CASSQEAPVDEQYF. Written as DNA, the CDR3 is TGCGCCAGCAGCCAAGAGGCCCCTGTTGACGAGCAGTACTTC.

The sample holds a few counts of this clonotype. A much larger clone is a single base away; this may be a read error. Because it lacks the conserved phenylalanine or tryptophan at the end, this CDR3 is likely a read error. The DNA is omitted, as the CDR3 cannot be located on it reliably, and the CDR3 follows TCRdb's listing. V is TRBV11-1 and J is TRBJ2-1; the D call in the table, TRBD2, was not verified against the DNA. The CDR3 extends over 13 residues, inclusive of both ends. CDR1 is SGHAT and CDR2 is FQDESV in the germline V gene (reference sequence). CDR3 sequence: CASSLPKGRGAFL.

On this clonotype itself: With a much larger clone just one base away, this may be a read error. This likely comes from a read error, as the CDR3 has no conserved phenylalanine or tryptophan at its end. This chain joins TRBV6-6 and TRBJ2-1; 7 positions match TRBD2. This CDR3 spans 13 amino acids. Trimming at V came to 10 bases and at J to 4 bases, leaving 7 bases not matched to a gene. Germline V lookup: CDR1 MNHNY, CDR2 SVGAGI (reference sequence). CDR3 nucleotide sequence: TGTGCCACTACTAGCGCAGGATACAATGAGCAGTTCTCC. The encoded protein is CATTSAGYNEQFS.

This chain joins TRBV2 and TRBJ2-7; D not certain. This CDR3 comprises 14 residues. Germline assignment: CDR1 SNHLY and CDR2 FYNNEI. The V gene lost 3 bases and the J gene lost 4 bases, with 13 bases spanning the gap. CDR3 DNA sequence: TGTGCCAGCAGTGAGAGGCCTATTCGTTACGAGCAGTACTTC. Its protein product is CASSERPIRYEQYF. Looking up the rest from reference TRBV2 and TRBJ2-7 gives the full variable domain: EPEVTQTPSHQVTQMGQEVILRCVPISNHLYFYWYRQILGQKVEFLVSFYNNEISEKSEIFDDQFSVERPDGSNFTLKIRSTKLEDSAMYFCASSERPIRYEQYFGPGTRLTVT.

Note on this clonotype: Given a much more abundant clone one base away, this may be a read error. The chain employs TRBV6-5 and TRBJ2-2; 11 bases fit TRBD2. V was pared by 5 bases and J by 7 bases, with 3 bases of the junction left unmatched. CDR3 length equals 14 residues. Germline loops: CDR1 MNHEY, CDR2 SVGAGI. CDR3 protein: CASSAGTSGGELFF. The CDR3 DNA reads as TGTGCCAGCAGTGCCGGGACTAGCGGCGGGGAGCTGTTTTTT.

This clonotype was counted ten times or more. This chain joins TRBV12-3 or TRBV12-4 and TRBJ2-1; weak D call: TRBD2 (5 bases). The length of the CDR3 is 11 residues. The V end lost 3 bases, the J end lost 10 bases, and 7 bases lay between the germline ends. The CDR3 DNA follows: TGTGCCAGCAGTTTCGGGATGGAGCAGTTCTTC. This sequence encodes CASSFGMEQFF.

With respect to this clonotype: A much larger clone is a single base away; this may be a read error. This chain links TRBV6-1 with TRBJ2-3; D is perhaps TRBD2 (6 bases). Germline V gene lookup returns CDR1 MNHNS and CDR2 SASEGT. This CDR3 is 16 amino acids long. The CDR3 protein is CASTKASVRTLDMQYF. The CDR3 DNA reads as TGTGCCAGCACCAAGGCTAGCGTCAGAACGTTGGATATGCAGTATTTT.

On this clonotype itself: Being one base from a much bigger clone, this may be a read error. V and J are TRBV5-1 and TRBJ2-7; tentatively, D is TRBD2 (6 bases). Germline CDR1 reads SGHRS; CDR2 reads YFSETQ. The V and J ends lost 5 bases and 6 bases respectively, with 18 bases between them. The CDR3 has 14 residues. The CDR3 reads CASSPWTTGREQYF. The CDR3 nucleotides read TGCGCCAGCAGTCCCTGGACTACCGGCCGCGAGCAGTACTTC. Drawing the rest from reference TRBV5-1 and TRBJ2-7, the complete variable domain is KAGVTQTPRYLIKTRGQQVTLSCSPISGHRSVSWYQQTPGQGLQFLFEYFSETQRNKGNFPGRFSGRQFSNSRSEMNVSTLELGDSALYLCASSPWTTGREQYFGPGTRLTVT.

Note on this clonotype: Being one base from a much bigger clone, this may be a read error. This chain links TRBV4-2 with TRBJ1-5; no firm D call. CDR1 LGHNA and CDR2 YNFKEQ come from the germline V gene. V was trimmed by 0 bases and J by 2 bases, leaving 8 bases between them. The CDR3 runs to 15 residues. CDR3 nucleotide sequence: TGTGCCAGCAGCCAAGATGCGGGGTGCAATCAGCCCCAGCATTTT. This sequence encodes CASSQDAGCNQPQHF.

As regards this clonotype: One junction end disagrees with the germline gene, perhaps due to a read error. The chain employs TRBV11-2 and TRBJ2-1; D ambiguous. The CDR3 has 12 residues. Germline V gene lookup returns CDR1 SGHAT and CDR2 FQNNGV. CDR3 region: CTSSHRLNEQFF. CDR3 nucleotides: TGTACCAGCAGCCACCGATTGAATGAGCAGTTCTTC.

Concerning this clonotype itself: This may arise from a read error, as a much more abundant clone is one base away. This chain connects TRBV12-3 or TRBV12-4 to TRBJ2-2; D is undetermined. This CDR3 has 11 residues. In DNA form, the CDR3 reads TGTGCCAGCAGGCACACCAGGGAGCTGTTTTTT. Its translation: CASRHTRELFF.

This clonotype was counted many times. CDR3 bases: TGTGCCAGCAGCCCTCCGCGGCTAGCGGGTCCACCTAAGAACAATGAGCAGTTCTTC. It specifies CASSPPRLAGPPKNNEQFF. This chain joins TRBV6-2 or TRBV6-3 and TRBJ2-1; 8 positions match TRBD2. Unmatched junction bases numbered 21, after V lost 6 bases and J lost 5 bases. The CDR3 is 19 residues long. From germline, CDR1 is MNHEY and CDR2 SVGEGT.

Regarding this clonotype: A much larger clone is a single base away; this may be a read error. V is TRBV12-3 or TRBV12-4 and J is TRBJ2-7, with 12 bases that match TRBD2. CDR3 length: 14 amino acids. With V trimmed by 7 bases and J by 3 bases, 4 bases remained unmatched. The CDR3: CASNLAGGGYEQYF. The CDR3 DNA follows: TGTGCCAGCAACCTAGCGGGAGGGGGCTACGAGCAGTACTTC.

This clonotype was counted at least ten times. For the CDR3, the DNA is TGCAGCGCCTTACACAGGGAGACCCAGTACTTC. It encodes CSALHRETQYF. The V gene is TRBV29-1, the J gene TRBJ2-5; a weak D match, TRBD1 (5 bases). The V end was cut by 7 bases, the J end by 5 bases, with 11 bases between. Germline V CDR1 and CDR2: SQVTM, ANQGSEA. The CDR3 consists of 11 residues.

This clonotype was detected only a few times. Given a much more abundant clone one base away, this may be a read error. The chain combines TRBV5-1 with TRBJ2-7; D may be TRBD2 (7 bases). Trimming removed 0 bases at V and 5 bases at J, with 12 bases between. CDR3 size: 14 residues. The germline gives CDR1 SGHRS, CDR2 YFSETQ. CDR3 sequence: CASSLGGGGHEQYF. CDR3 bases: TGCGCCAGCAGCTTGGGGGGCGGGGGCCACGAGCAGTACTTC.